Shown below are 15 T cell receptor beta chains from a single sample sequenced in a study of radiation and T cells in renal cell carcinoma. Time point described: baseline pretreatment blood. Treatment indicated: 15 Gy SBRT to primary tumor, nephrectomy 4 weeks later. Profiled with immunoSEQ multiplex PCR; TCRdb holds only in-frame clones, not every one. The table shows around 64,000 clones, with around 72% occurring only once. Source: blood, taken from a patient whose treatment included radiotherapy and nephrectomy. The receptors were sampled from a man in his sixties with renal cell carcinoma.

This chain connects TRBV4-3 to TRBJ2-7; D is uncertain. V was pared by 0 bases and J by 7 bases, with 10 bases between. This CDR3 has 13 amino acids. The germline V gene encodes CDR1 LGHNA and CDR2 YSLEER. The CDR3 region is CASSQERVTEQYF. CDR3 nucleotides: TGCGCCAGCAGCCAAGAGCGAGTGACGGAGCAGTACTTC.

The chain recombines TRBV25-1 with TRBJ2-5; no definite D call. Germline V gene data show CDR1 as MGHDK and CDR2 as SYGVNS. The germline V and J ends were trimmed by 2 bases and 5 bases, with 6 bases remaining between them. This CDR3 has 12 amino acids. CDR3 DNA: TGTGCCAGCAGTGAAAATAAGGAGACCCAGTACTTC. This codes for CASSENKETQYF.

The chain couples TRBV19 to TRBJ1-2, with TRBD1 matching over 11 bases. Unmatched junction bases numbered 4, after V lost 3 bases and J lost 4 bases. The CDR3 covers 15 residues. Germline V CDR1 and CDR2: LNHDA, SQIVND (reference sequence). The CDR3 coding sequence is TGTGCCAGTAGTATCGCCGGGACAGGGGGCTATGGCTACACCTTC. As protein: CASSIAGTGGYGYTF.

The chain links TRBV4-1 to TRBJ2-5; 8 bases align to TRBD1. The CDR3 length is 14 residues. Germline values: CDR1 MGHRA, CDR2 YSYEKL. The junction had 2 bases not matched to a gene; V was cut back by 4 bases and J by 1 base. CDR3 loop: CASSRDRLQETQYF. DNA of the CDR3: TGCGCCAGCAGCCGGGACAGGCTCCAAGAGACCCAGTACTTC.

The chain has TRBV15 and TRBJ2-7; 7 nucleotides align to TRBD2. CDR1 is LNHNV and CDR2 is YYDKDF in the germline V gene (reference sequence). V was clipped by 0 bases and J by 8 bases; unmatched bases: 10. The CDR3 loop spans 15 amino acids. CDR3 in amino acids: CATSRDKSGAMQQYF. CDR3 bases: TGTGCCACCAGCAGAGATAAGAGCGGGGCTATGCAGCAGTACTTC.

The chain couples TRBV18 to TRBJ1-4; D unclear. Trimming stripped 0 bases from V and 0 bases from J, with 8 bases between. The CDR3 runs to 16 residues. From germline, CDR1 is KGHSH and CDR2 LQKENI. The CDR3 region has the DNA TGTGCCAGCTCACCACCGTGGGCGGCAACTAATGAAAAACTGTTTTTT. It yields the protein CASSPPWAATNEKLFF.

V gene TRBV6-1 combines with J gene TRBJ1-2; D is perhaps TRBD1 (6 bases). The V and J ends lost 1 base and 8 bases respectively, with 20 bases between them. The germline gives CDR1 MNHNS, CDR2 SASEGT. CDR3 size: 16 residues. CDR3 sequence reads: CASSEGLLRPTGGYTF. The CDR3 DNA is TGTGCCAGCAGTGAAGGCCTCCTAAGGCCGACAGGAGGCTACACCTTC.

This clone was found a few times. The chain couples TRBV6-1 to TRBJ1-1, with D hard to call. This CDR3 spans 11 amino acids. V was cut by 4 bases and J by 10 bases, with 10 bases left in between. The germline gives CDR1 MNHNS, CDR2 SASEGT. The CDR3 sequence is CASSALVTAFF. The CDR3 coding sequence is TGTGCCAGCAGTGCCTTGGTCACAGCTTTCTTT.

This rearrangement joins TRBV10-1 to TRBJ2-7, with D perhaps matching TRBD1 (5 bases). The CDR3 is 14 amino acids. Germline V lookup: CDR1 WNHNN, CDR2 SYGVQD (reference sequence). The ends were cut back, 4 bases at V and 7 bases at J, with 17 bases in the middle. The CDR3 DNA is TGCGCCAGCAGTGGACAGCACCCACCGCGGGAGCAGTACTTC. Its translation: CASSGQHPPREQYF.

J is TRBJ2-3 and V is TRBV6-5; 13 bases are a match to TRBD2. The V gene end was trimmed by 6 bases and the J gene end by 6 bases; junction bases not matched to a gene: 3. The CDR3 loop spans 14 amino acids. The V gene's germline CDR1 is MNHEY and CDR2 SVGAGI. CDR3 sequence reads: CASRRLAGGDTQYF. The CDR3 DNA reads TGTGCCAGCAGAAGACTAGCGGGAGGTGATACGCAGTATTTT.

This clone has just a few counts. The gene calls are TRBV7-8 and TRBJ1-5, with D uncertain. Per the germline V gene, CDR1 is SGHVS and CDR2 is FQNEAQ. V was shortened by 4 bases and J by 2 bases, with 18 bases between the two germline ends. CDR3 length: 17 amino acids. The CDR3 nucleotides are TGTGCCAGCAGCTCCAATACTGGGAGGATGCGCAATCAGCCCCAGCATTTT. This encodes CASSSNTGRMRNQPQHF.

This sequence joins TRBV5-1 and TRBJ2-5; TRBD2 might be the D (6 bases). Trimming pared 2 bases from V and 0 bases from J, leaving 11 bases between. The germline CDR1 and CDR2 sequences are SGHRS and YFSETQ. There are 15 residues in the CDR3. CDR3 DNA sequence: TGCGCCAGCAGCTTACGAGGGGACTACCAAGAGACCCAGTACTTC. The encoded protein is CASSLRGDYQETQYF.

There are a few counts of this clone. The V gene is TRBV11-3, the J gene TRBJ1-2; D is uncertain. V shed 3 bases and J shed 5 bases, with 10 bases lying between them. CDR3 length: 13 residues. The V gene's germline CDR1 is SGHNT and CDR2 YENEEA. The CDR3 loop reads CASSFPSGYGYTF. The CDR3, as DNA: TGTGCCAGCAGCTTCCCTTCGGGGTATGGCTACACCTTC.

CDR3 nucleotide sequence: TGTGCCAGCTCACCACCGTCGGACTCTGGAAACACCATATATTTT. Amino acid sequence: CASSPPSDSGNTIYF. V gene TRBV18 combines with J gene TRBJ1-3; unclear D gene. The CDR3 has 15 amino acids. The germline V gene encodes CDR1 KGHSH and CDR2 LQKENI. Trimming took 0 bases from V and 0 from J, leaving 6 bases between them. The full variable domain, rest sourced from reference TRBV18 and TRBJ1-3, is NAGVMQNPRHLVRRRGQEARLRCSPMKGHSHVYWYRQLPEEGLKFMVYLQKENIIDESGMPKERFSAEFPKEGPSILRIQQVVRGDSAAYFCASSPPSDSGNTIYFGEGSWLTVV.

DNA for the CDR3: TGTGCCAGCAGCTTGGGAACAGGGGTCAGGGATCAGCCCCAGCATTTT. It encodes CASSLGTGVRDQPQHF. J is TRBJ1-5 and V is TRBV5-8; 7 bases fit TRBD1. J lost 5 bases, V lost 0 bases, and 8 bases had no gene match. This CDR3 is 16 amino acids long. CDR1 and CDR2 (germline): SGHTS, YDEGEE. The full variable domain, rest sourced from reference TRBV5-8 and TRBJ1-5, is EAGVTQSPTHLIKTRGQQATLRCSPISGHTSVYWYQQALGLGLQFLLWYDEGEERNRGNFPPRFSGRQFPNYSSELNVNALELEDSALYLCASSLGTGVRDQPQHFGDGTRLSIL.